A selection of T cell receptor beta chains follows, all from one sample in a study of T cell repertoires in cytomegalovirus infection. TCRdb called the reads again in MiXCR, with one record for every CDR3 protein. This table has approximately 700,000 distinct CDR3 sequences, 35% to 45% appearing once. Input material: PBMCs. These receptors originate from a human donor in good health (CMV status not recorded). Some clones in this sample may be carry-over from other donors' samples. CDR3s include the opening cysteine and the closing phenylalanine or tryptophan. The order of the fields is V gene, D gene, J gene, clone size, CDR3 protein, CDR3 DNA. A D gene is named only where the DNA matches it firmly. Expanded clones get a size class; other rows say once, few or many, or leave the size out.

TRBV6-1	TRBD2	TRBJ2-1	many	CASNPLAGDYNEQFF	TGTGCCAGCAACCCTCTAGCGGGAGACTACAATGAGCAGTTCTTC
TRBV19	-	TRBJ1-2	-	CASSIVGTMGTNYGYTF	TGTGCCAGTAGTATAGTAGGCACCATGGGCACTAACTATGGCTACACCTTC
TRBV7-6	TRBD1	TRBJ2-3	-	CDSSDRDRAPETQYF	TGTGACAGCAGCGACCGGGACAGGGCCCCAGAGACGCAGTATTTT
TRBV12-3/TRBV12-4	-	TRBJ2-7	-	CASSEKGLGFYEQYF	TGTGCCAGCAGCGAGAAAGGGCTAGGGTTCTACGAGCAGTACTTC
TRBV28	-	TRBJ1-5	-	CAAQGYSNQPQHF	TGTGCCGCTCAGGGGTATAGCAATCAGCCCCAGCATTTT
TRBV6-1	-	TRBJ2-7	-	CASSPSLIATYEQYF	TGTGCCAGCAGTCCCTCCCTTATAGCAACCTACGAGCAGTACTTC
TRBV7-8	-	TRBJ2-6	-	CASTRRGARPGANVLTF	TGTGCCAGCACCAGACGAGGGGCCCGTCCTGGGGCCAACGTCCTGACTTTC
TRBV12-3/TRBV12-4	-	TRBJ2-7	-	CASSPQGTGRYEQYF	TGTGCCAGCAGTCCTCAGGGGACGGGACGCTACGAGCAGTACTTC
TRBV27	TRBD1	TRBJ1-2	few	CASSPSQGERETGYTF	TGTGCCAGCAGTCCTTCACAGGGGGAAAGAGAGACGGGCTACACCTTC
TRBV11-2	-	TRBJ2-3	-	CASSPKSLATGTDTQYF	TGTGCCAGCAGCCCAAAATCTCTAGCGACGGGCACAGATACGCAGTATTTT
TRBV12-3/TRBV12-4	-	TRBJ2-3	many	CASSLAPRGFRDTQYF	TGTGCCAGCAGTTTAGCGCCCCGCGGATTTAGGGATACGCAGTATTTT
TRBV6-6	-	TRBJ1-1	few	CASSKDRGRAFF	TGTGCCAGCAGCAAAGACCGGGGTAGGGCTTTCTTT
TRBV28	-	TRBJ2-6	few	CASSLGTAFSGANVLTF	TGTGCCAGCAGTTTAGGGACGGCATTCTCTGGGGCCAACGTCCTGACTTTC
TRBV28	TRBD1	TRBJ2-1	-	CASSPGSEQGSSYNEQFF	TGTGCCAGCAGTCCCGGATCCGAACAGGGGAGCTCCTACAATGAGCAGTTCTTC
TRBV5-1	-	TRBJ2-1	few	CASSLGFVQGTSSYNEQFF	TGCGCCAGCAGCTTGGGGTTTGTACAGGGAACCAGCTCCTACAATGAGCAGTTCTTC
TRBV2	TRBD2	TRBJ2-2	once	CASSDTLAANTGELFF	TGTGCCAGCAGTGATACTCTAGCGGCGAACACCGGGGAGCTGTTTTTT
TRBV4-2	TRBD1	TRBJ2-7	-	CASSPTGEVYEQYF	TGTGCCAGCAGCCCGACAGGGGAAGTCTACGAGCAGTACTTC
TRBV12-3/TRBV12-4	-	TRBJ1-1	once	CASSFAQGTVKNTEAFF	TGTGCCAGCAGTTTTGCCCAGGGGACTGTCAAGAACACTGAAGCTTTCTTT
TRBV20-1	-	TRBJ1-6	-	CSARGPDRSSYNSPLHF	TGCAGTGCTAGGGGACCAGACCGAAGCTCCTATAATTCACCCCTCCACTTT
TRBV7-9	-	TRBJ1-2	-	CASSLSGRTVANYGYTF	TGTGCCAGCAGCTTATCGGGGCGGACTGTAGCTAACTATGGCTACACCTTC
TRBV4-1	TRBD1	TRBJ1-1	many	CASSQVRGGTEAFF	TGCGCCAGCAGCCAGGTCAGGGGGGGCACTGAAGCTTTCTTT
TRBV7-2	-	TRBJ1-6	few	CASRLDNSPLHF	TGTGCCAGCCGCCTAGATAATTCACCCCTCCACTTT
TRBV7-2	-	TRBJ1-5	few	CASSLAARAQPQHF	TGTGCCAGCAGCTTAGCGGCCAGGGCTCAGCCCCAGCATTTT
TRBV6-5	-	TRBJ1-1	-	CASSPVVNTEAFF	TGTGCCAGCAGTCCCGTCGTGAACACTGAAGCTTTCTTT
TRBV4-1	-	TRBJ2-1	-	CASGNGGPSNEQFF	TGTGCCAGCGGGAACGGGGGGCCCTCCAATGAGCAGTTCTTC
TRBV6-6	-	TRBJ1-6	-	CASSYEGRNNSPLHF	TGTGCCAGCAGTTACGAGGGACGGAATAATTCACCCCTCCACTTT
TRBV2	TRBD1	TRBJ2-1	few	CASSNPDRGREQFF	TGTGCCAGCAGTAATCCGGACAGGGGGCGTGAGCAGTTCTTC
TRBV20-1	TRBD2	TRBJ2-3	few	CSARDIAGISTDTQYF	TGCAGTGCTAGAGATATAGCGGGGATAAGCACAGATACGCAGTATTTT
TRBV6-5	-	TRBJ2-5	-	CASSRNPYQETQYF	TGTGCCAGCAGCCGAAACCCGTACCAAGAGACCCAGTACTTC
TRBV7-2	-	TRBJ2-5	few	CASSLGVWGGRGLQETQYF	TGTGCCAGCAGCTTAGGCGTATGGGGGGGGCGCGGGTTGCAAGAGACCCAGTACTTC
TRBV4-2	-	TRBJ2-1	-	CASSQDWASETYNEQFF	TGTGCCAGCAGCCAAGATTGGGCTAGCGAGACCTACAATGAGCAGTTCTTC
TRBV7-2	TRBD2	TRBJ2-5	few	CASSLQGTSAWLQETQYF	TGTGCCAGCAGCTTACAAGGGACTAGCGCTTGGCTCCAAGAGACCCAGTACTTC
TRBV5-4	-	TRBJ2-2	-	CASSIGYTGELFF	TGTGCCAGCAGCATCGGGTACACCGGGGAGCTGTTTTTT
TRBV5-1	TRBD1	TRBJ2-3	-	CASSKEDRGGTDTQYF	TGCGCCAGCAGCAAGGAGGACAGGGGAGGGACAGATACGCAGTATTTT
TRBV7-9	-	TRBJ2-5	few	CASSLVATKETQYF	TGTGCCAGCAGCTTAGTCGCGACAAAAGAGACCCAGTACTTC
TRBV20-1	TRBD2	TRBJ2-5	-	CSARDSSGETQETQYF	TGCAGTGCTAGAGATTCTAGCGGGGAAACTCAAGAGACCCAGTACTTC
TRBV6-2/TRBV6-3	-	TRBJ1-1	many	CASRDREAFF	TGTGCCAGCAGAGATAGAGAAGCTTTCTTT
TRBV20-1	TRBD2	TRBJ2-7	-	CSAHGLALGRYEQYF	TGCAGTGCCCACGGACTAGCCCTGGGGAGGTACGAGCAGTACTTC
TRBV20-1	-	TRBJ1-2	-	CSAPDRSNYGYTF	TGCAGTGCTCCGGACAGATCTAACTATGGCTACACCTTC
TRBV20-1	TRBD2	TRBJ2-7	-	CSARKLAGTYEQYF	TGCAGTGCTAGGAAACTAGCGGGGACCTACGAGCAGTACTTC
TRBV28	-	TRBJ1-1	-	CASSLQQGSFTEAFF	TGTGCCAGCAGTCTCCAACAGGGTAGTTTCACTGAAGCTTTCTTT
TRBV2	TRBD2	TRBJ2-3	-	CASSELAGGEDTQYF	TGTGCCAGCAGTGAACTCGCGGGAGGGGAAGATACGCAGTATTTT
TRBV7-9	TRBD2	TRBJ2-1	-	CASRYTSGGNHEQFF	TGTGCCAGCAGGTATACTAGCGGGGGTAACCATGAGCAGTTCTTC
TRBV7-9	-	TRBJ1-2	-	CASILTPGFGGYTF	TGTGCCAGCATCTTAACGCCGGGATTTGGTGGCTACACCTTC
TRBV19	-	TRBJ2-7	-	CASSSNIRGRGAHPYEQYF	TGTGCCAGTAGCTCGAATATAAGGGGCAGGGGTGCTCACCCCTACGAGCAGTACTTC
TRBV28	-	TRBJ1-5	few	CASSLGRYNQPQHF	TGTGCCAGCAGTTTAGGACGGTACAATCAGCCCCAGCATTTT
TRBV11-1	-	TRBJ2-6	few	CASSLVGGSGANVLTF	TGTGCCAGCAGCTTAGTCGGGGGATCTGGGGCCAACGTCCTGACTTTC
TRBV27	-	TRBJ1-2	-	CASSLVGHLDYGYTF	TGTGCCAGCAGTTTAGTGGGACATCTCGACTATGGCTACACCTTC
TRBV20-1	-	TRBJ2-7	-	CSARARPGTRDEQYF	TGCAGTGCTAGGGCCAGGCCGGGAACGAGGGACGAGCAGTACTTC
TRBV3-1	-	TRBJ2-7	-	CASSQVDNTYEQYF	TGTGCCAGCAGCCAAGTAGACAATACCTACGAGCAGTACTTC
TRBV19	-	TRBJ1-2	few	CASRLDGKDYGYTF	TGTGCCAGTAGGTTGGACGGGAAGGACTATGGCTACACCTTC
TRBV7-8	-	TRBJ1-5	few	CASSLWTDYSNQPQHF	TGTGCCAGCAGCCTTTGGACAGACTATAGCAATCAGCCCCAGCATTTT
TRBV27	TRBD2	TRBJ2-1	-	CASTMRGRADGEQFF	TGTGCCAGCACTATGCGCGGGAGGGCCGATGGGGAGCAGTTCTTC
TRBV20-1	-	TRBJ1-5	-	CSARASTSRGGQPQHF	TGCAGTGCTAGAGCGTCCACATCGCGGGGTGGCCAGCCCCAGCATTTT
TRBV7-8	-	TRBJ1-3	-	CASSPTGFGGNTIYF	TGTGCCAGCAGCCCCACAGGGTTCGGTGGAAACACCATATATTTT
TRBV6-6	-	TRBJ1-3	-	CASSTNRASGNTIYF	TGTGCCAGCAGTACGAACAGGGCTTCTGGAAACACCATATATTTT
TRBV28	-	TRBJ2-5	-	CASTIQGETQYF	TGTGCCAGCACTATCCAGGGGGAGACCCAGTACTTC
TRBV11-2	TRBD2	TRBJ2-1	few	CASSSVAGVKNEQFF	TGTGCCAGCAGCTCCGTAGCGGGAGTCAAAAATGAGCAGTTCTTC
TRBV28	TRBD2	TRBJ2-1	-	CASNPGGLGENEQFF	TGTGCCAGCAACCCTGGGGGACTAGGTGAGAATGAGCAGTTCTTC
TRBV5-4	-	TRBJ2-1	-	CASSFFGETSGNEQFF	TGTGCCAGCAGCTTCTTTGGGGAGACCTCGGGCAATGAGCAGTTCTTC